This TCR beta chain was observed in a study of blood T cell repertoires in COVID-19. The V and J ends lost 2 bases and 4 bases respectively, with 12 bases between them. The CDR3 has 15 amino acids. Per germline, CDR1 MNHGY and CDR2 SVAAGI. The method was immunoSEQ multiplex PCR; TCRdb's version includes in-frame clones alone and lacks a portion of them. The table includes 120,000 or so clones, 88% detected once. What was sequenced was peripheral blood. The chain combines TRBV6-9 with TRBJ1-3; D uncertain. This TCR derives from a human donor in a cohort sampled during active COVID-19. DNA of the CDR3: TGTGCCAGCAGTTATGTTGATGGCCTCGGAAACACCATATATTTT. It is translated as CASSYVDGLGNTIYF.